This T cell receptor beta chain was sequenced during a study of glioma-infiltrating T cells after dendritic cell vaccination. Across the whole study: Patients had newly diagnosed or recurrent glioblastoma and received dendritic cell vaccines.

The CDR3 has 13 residues. Trimming left V 5 bases short and J 8 bases short, with 15 bases between. Germline V gives CDR1 MNHEY, CDR2 SVGAGI. Time point reported: after dendritic cell vaccination, including at tumor progression/relapse. Sequenced by immunoSEQ multiplex PCR; TCRdb stores in-frame clones only, minus some. Altogether fewer than 60,000 clones are present, about nine tenths being singletons, with the ten largest covering roughly 5.4%. The receptor comes from a human donor with glioblastoma. The source material was blood, sampled after dendritic cell vaccination. This chain links TRBV6-5 with TRBJ1-2; D is ambiguous. The CDR3 loop reads CASSLYKGGGYTF. DNA of the CDR3: TGTGCCAGCAGTCTCTATAAGGGAGGGGGCTACACCTTC.